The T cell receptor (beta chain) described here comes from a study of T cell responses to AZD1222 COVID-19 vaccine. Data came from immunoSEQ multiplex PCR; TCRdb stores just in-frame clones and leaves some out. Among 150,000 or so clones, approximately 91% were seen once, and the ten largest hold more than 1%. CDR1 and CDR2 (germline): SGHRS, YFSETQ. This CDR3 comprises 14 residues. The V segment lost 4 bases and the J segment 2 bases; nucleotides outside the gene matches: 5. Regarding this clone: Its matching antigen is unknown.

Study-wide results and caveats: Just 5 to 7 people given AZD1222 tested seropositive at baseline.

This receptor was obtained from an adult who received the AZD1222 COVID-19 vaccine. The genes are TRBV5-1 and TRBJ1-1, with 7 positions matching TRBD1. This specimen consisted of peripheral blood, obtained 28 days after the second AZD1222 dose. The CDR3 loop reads CASSLDRANTEAFF. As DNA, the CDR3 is TGCGCCAGCAGCCTAGACAGGGCTAACACTGAAGCTTTCTTT.